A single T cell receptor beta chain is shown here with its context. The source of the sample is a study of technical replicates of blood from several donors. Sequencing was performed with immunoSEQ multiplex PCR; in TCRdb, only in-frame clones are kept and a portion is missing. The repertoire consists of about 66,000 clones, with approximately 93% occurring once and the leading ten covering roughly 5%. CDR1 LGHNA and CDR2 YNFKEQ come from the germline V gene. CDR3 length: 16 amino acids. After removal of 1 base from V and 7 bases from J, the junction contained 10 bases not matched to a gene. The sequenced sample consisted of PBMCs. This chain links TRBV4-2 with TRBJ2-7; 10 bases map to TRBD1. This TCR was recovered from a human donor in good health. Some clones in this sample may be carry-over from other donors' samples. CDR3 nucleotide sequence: TGTGCCAGCAGCCAAGGGGGGGGACAGGGGATCGGGGAGCAGTACTTC. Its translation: CASSQGGGQGIGEQYF.